A single sample is the source of the 10 T cell receptor beta chains below, sequenced in a study of T cells after yellow fever vaccination. TCRdb called the 5' RACE reads again in MiXCR, with one record for every CDR3 protein. The data hold 450,000 to 550,000 distinct CDR3 sequences, with 20% to 25% observed a single time. This specimen consisted of PBMCs, obtained less than 25 days after the first yellow fever vaccination. These receptors were obtained from a young man who received the YFV17D yellow fever vaccine.

This sequence joins TRBV10-2 and TRBJ2-1; tentatively, D is TRBD2 (6 bases). Per germline, CDR1 WSHSY and CDR2 SAAADI. The CDR3 contains 14 residues. V was clipped by 6 bases and J by 9 bases, with 18 bases between them. The CDR3 DNA sequence: TGCGCCAGCAGGGAGGGTAATACCCTTAGTGAGCAGTTCTTC. This translates into CASREGNTLSEQFF.

This clonotype was seen a handful of times. The CDR3 loop reads CASARGYTEAFF. Here the CDR3 DNA reads TGTGCCAGCGCCCGGGGATACACTGAAGCTTTCTTT. The chain employs TRBV6-5 and TRBJ1-1; D unresolved. The CDR3 sequence is 12 residues long. Germline lookup yields CDR1 MNHEY and CDR2 SVGAGI. Deletions cut 8 bases from V and 3 bases from J, with 10 bases between.

This clonotype was seen a single time. The genes are TRBV11-2 and TRBJ2-7; D ambiguous. The CDR3 consists of 18 residues. Germline-derived CDR1 and CDR2 are SGHAT and FQNNGV. The V end was cut by 4 bases, the J end by 2 bases, with 24 bases between. CDR3 DNA sequence: TGTGCCAGCAGCTCTCCTAGACTCCATTTCACGGAAACCTACGAGCAGTACGTC. Translating it yields CASSSPRLHFTETYEQYV.

This clonotype was seen more than once but under ten times. The CDR3 DNA is TGTGCCAGCAGTTTGTTAAGGGGGGACCAACCTCGCACAGATACGCAGTATTTT. Its translation: CASSLLRGDQPRTDTQYF. The chain joins TRBV7-6 to TRBJ2-3; the D gene could be TRBD1 or TRBD2 (6 bases each). The CDR3 length is 18 residues. Germline CDR1 reads SGHVS; CDR2 reads FNYEAQ. V lost 6 bases and J lost 1, with 23 bases in between. Filled out from reference TRBV7-6 and TRBJ2-3, the complete variable domain reads GAGVSQSPRYKVTKRGQDVALRCDPISGHVSLYWYRQALGQGPEFLTYFNYEAQQDKSGLPNDRFSAERPEGSISTLTIQRTEQRDSAMYRCASSLLRGDQPRTDTQYFGPGTRLTVL.

The chain combines TRBV7-3 with TRBJ2-5; no clear D. The ends were cut back, 5 bases at V and 7 bases at J, with 14 bases in the middle. This CDR3 has 13 residues. Looked up from germline, CDR1 is SGHTA and CDR2 is FQGTGA. For the CDR3, the DNA is TGTGCCAGCAGCGAACGACACGGTTGGACCCAGTACTTC. Its translation is CASSERHGWTQYF.

The V call is TRBV4-2, the J call TRBJ2-5; TRBD2 aligns across 8 bases. CDR1 LGHNA and CDR2 YNFKEQ come from the germline V gene. The V and J ends lost 4 bases and 1 base, in that order; junction bases with no gene match: 8. This CDR3 region has 16 residues. The CDR3: CASSPDRAGGQETQYF. CDR3 in DNA: TGTGCCAGCAGCCCCGATAGGGCGGGGGGCCAAGAGACCCAGTACTTC.

This clonotype was counted once. The V call is TRBV4-1, the J call TRBJ1-5; D is ambiguous. Trimming removed 0 bases at V and 7 bases at J, with 10 bases between. Germline V gene data show CDR1 as MGHRA and CDR2 as YSYEKL. The CDR3 runs to 14 residues. In DNA form, the CDR3 reads TGCGCCAGCAGCCAAGATCGGTCGGGGCAGCCCCAGCATTTT. Its protein is CASSQDRSGQPQHF.

This clonotype was found a few times. The chain recombines TRBV2 with TRBJ2-2, with a possible D match to TRBD1 (6 bases). Trimming removed 5 bases from V and 0 bases from J, with 10 bases in between. This CDR3 is 15 amino acids long. Germline values: CDR1 SNHLY, CDR2 FYNNEI. The CDR3 sequence is CASSWTATNTGELFF. CDR3 DNA sequence: TGTGCCAGCAGTTGGACAGCTACGAACACCGGGGAGCTGTTTTTT.

This clonotype has more than one count but fewer than ten. This chain uses TRBV6-1 with TRBJ2-7, with D uncertain. The CDR3 totals 15 residues. Trimming took 6 bases from V and 1 from J, leaving 16 bases between them. Germline V gene sequence: CDR1 MNHNS, CDR2 SASEGT. CDR3 coding DNA: TGTGCCAGCAGAAGACAATTTAAAGGTTCCTACGAGCAGTACGTC. Its translation is CASRRQFKGSYEQYV.

V and J are TRBV20-1 and TRBJ1-2; 11 nucleotides agree with TRBD1. J gave up 8 bases and V 5 bases, and 7 bases lay outside the gene matches. The germline V gene has CDR1 DFQATT and CDR2 SNEGSKA (reference sequence). The CDR3 is made up of 13 amino acids. Here the CDR3 reads CSAPGQGGLGYTF. The CDR3 coding sequence is TGCAGTGCTCCGGGACAGGGGGGTCTAGGCTACACCTTC.